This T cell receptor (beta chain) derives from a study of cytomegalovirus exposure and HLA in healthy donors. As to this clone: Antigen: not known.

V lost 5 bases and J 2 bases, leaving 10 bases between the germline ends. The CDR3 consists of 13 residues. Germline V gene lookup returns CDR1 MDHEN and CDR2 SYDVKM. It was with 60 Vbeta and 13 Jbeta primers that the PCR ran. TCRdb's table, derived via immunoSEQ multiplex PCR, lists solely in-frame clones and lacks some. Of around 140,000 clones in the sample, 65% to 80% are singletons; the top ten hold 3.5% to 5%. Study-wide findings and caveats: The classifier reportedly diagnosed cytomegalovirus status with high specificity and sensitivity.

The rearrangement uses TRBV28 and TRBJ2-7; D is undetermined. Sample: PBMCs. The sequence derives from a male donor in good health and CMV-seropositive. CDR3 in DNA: TGTGCCAGCAGTCCCCCCAGTCCCTACGAGCAGTACTTC. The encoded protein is CASSPPSPYEQYF. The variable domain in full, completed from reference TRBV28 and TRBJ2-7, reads DVKVTQSSRYLVKRTGEKVFLECVQDMDHENMFWYRQDPGLGLRLIYFSYDVKMKEKGDIPEGYSVSREKKERFSLILESASTNQTSMYLCASSPPSPYEQYFGPGTRLTVT.